These 14 T cell receptor beta chains came from one sample sequenced in a study of patients and donors after allogeneic stem cell transplantation. TCRdb re-analysed the RT-PCR reads in MiXCR, keeping a single row per CDR3 protein. Among some 90,000 distinct CDR3 sequences listed, about 48% were seen once. Sequencing was performed on blood, either unsorted or a sorted T cell fraction (not recorded which). The origin of the receptors is a human donor who was either an allogeneic HSCT recipient or a stem cell or donor lymphocyte infusion donor (not recorded which). It is not recorded whose cells these are; they may come from a transplant donor.

V and J are TRBV20-1 and TRBJ1-2; D possibly corresponds to TRBD1 (5 bases). This CDR3 contains 15 residues. The V gene's germline CDR1 is DFQATT and CDR2 SNEGSKA (reference sequence). Trimming left V 6 bases short and J 4 bases short, with 21 bases between. Written as DNA, the CDR3 is TGCAGTGCCATGAGGGACCTCCAGGTTGTCTATGGCTACACCTTC. Translating gives CSAMRDLQVVYGYTF.

This clonotype was found a few times. The rearrangement joins TRBV27 to TRBJ1-2; possible D gene TRBD1, 6 bases. CDR1 is MNHEY and CDR2 is SMNVEV in the germline V gene (reference sequence). Trimming stripped 3 bases from V and 7 bases from J, with 18 bases between. The CDR3 covers 15 residues. In DNA form, the CDR3 reads TGTGCCAGCAGTTTGCTCTCCGGGACAAATGGTGGCTACACCTTC. This codes for CASSLLSGTNGGYTF.

This chain connects TRBV20-1 to TRBJ1-1, with 8 bases that match TRBD1. Germline-derived CDR1 and CDR2 are DFQATT and SNEGSKA (reference sequence). V trimming: 3 bases; J trimming: 3 bases; junction bases outside the gene matches: 12. CDR3 length: 16 residues. The DNA of the CDR3 is TGCAGTGCTAGGGACAGGGTTACAGGACAAGACACTGAAGCTTTCTTT. It encodes CSARDRVTGQDTEAFF.

This clonotype was detected once. The junction shows a germline mismatch at one end, possibly a read error. The chain employs TRBV7-3 and TRBJ1-1, with TRBD1 matching 7 bases. Germline-derived CDR1 and CDR2 are SGHTA and FQGTGA. The CDR3 has 14 amino acids. This CDR3 is CASSQTGMNTEAFF. In nucleotides, the CDR3 is TGTGCCAGCAGTCAGACAGGGATGAACACAGAAGCTTTCTTT.

The chain couples TRBV7-9 to TRBJ1-4; D ambiguous. Trimming shortened V by 5 bases and J by 6 bases, and 7 bases separated the two germline ends. Germline V gene lookup returns CDR1 SEHNR and CDR2 FQNEAQ (reference sequence). The CDR3 spans 12 residues. For the CDR3, the DNA is TGTGCCAGCAGCCACAGTGATGAAAAACTGTTTTTT. Encoded protein: CASSHSDEKLFF. Full variable domain (rest looked up from reference TRBV7-9 and TRBJ1-4): DTGVSQNPRHKITKRGQNVTFRCDPISEHNRLYWYRQTLGQGPEFLTYFQNEAQLEKSRLLSDRFSAERPKGSFSTLEIQRTEQGDSAMYLCASSHSDEKLFFGSGTQLSVL.

This CDR3 reads CASSYRRRDWYGYTF. The DNA for the CDR3 is TGTGCCAGCAGTTACCGCAGGAGGGATTGGTATGGCTACACCTTC. The J gene is TRBJ1-2, the V gene TRBV6-2 or TRBV6-3; the D is unclear. The germline V gene has CDR1 MNHEY and CDR2 SVGEGT. The CDR3 spans 15 residues. V was pared by 2 bases and J by 5 bases, with 15 bases between.

V and J are TRBV20-1 and TRBJ1-3; unclear D gene. V shed 0 bases and J shed 2 bases, with 11 bases lying between them. The germline V gene encodes CDR1 DFQATT and CDR2 SNEGSKA (reference sequence). This CDR3 is 15 amino acids long. The CDR3 DNA reads TGCAGTGCTAGAGAGGCGCTGGGGACTGGAAACACCATATATTTT. Translation gives CSAREALGTGNTIYF.

This sequence joins TRBV20-1 and TRBJ1-5, with D tentatively TRBD1 (5 bases). This CDR3 has 12 amino acids. Germline CDR1 DFQATT, CDR2 SNEGSKA (reference sequence). DNA for the CDR3: TGCAGCGCGACAGTTAGCAATCAGCCCCAGCATTTT. Translating gives CSATVSNQPQHF.

This clonotype has just a few counts. The rearrangement joins TRBV7-8 to TRBJ1-5; D is undetermined. Trimming stripped 4 bases from V and 2 bases from J, with 24 bases between. The germline gives CDR1 SGHVS, CDR2 FQNEAQ. CDR3 length: 19 residues. Here the CDR3 reads CASSSRIGPSSGGNQPQHF. The CDR3 nucleotides read TGTGCCAGCAGCTCGCGCATCGGGCCGAGCTCCGGGGGCAATCAGCCCCAGCATTTT.

The chain employs TRBV6-2 or TRBV6-3 and TRBJ1-5, with a possible D match to TRBD1 (5 bases). Trimming took 5 bases from V and 4 from J, leaving 18 bases between them. The CDR3 extends over 16 amino acids. CDR1 is MNHEY, CDR2 SVGEGT, per germline. CDR3 nucleotides: TGTGCCAGCAGTCCTACGGGACTGCGGACGAATCAGCCCCAGCATTTT. Residues: CASSPTGLRTNQPQHF.

This chain connects TRBV6-6 to TRBJ2-5; 10 bases align to TRBD1. J gave up 4 bases and V 5 bases, and 4 bases lay outside the gene matches. There are 14 residues in the CDR3. The germline V gene encodes CDR1 MNHNY and CDR2 SVGAGI (reference sequence). In DNA, the CDR3 is TGTGCCAGCAGTGGACAGGGGGTTCGAGAGACCCAGTACTTC. This sequence encodes CASSGQGVRETQYF.

The table lists this clonotype with a few counts. The gene calls are TRBV3-1 and TRBJ1-1; D may be TRBD1 (6 bases). The CDR3 contains 15 residues. Germline CDR1 LGHDT, CDR2 YNNKEL (reference sequence). The V end was cut by 0 bases, the J end by 5 bases, with 13 bases between. DNA of the CDR3: TGTGCCAGCAGCCAAGATTCAACAGGGTGGACTGAAGCTTTCTTT. This codes for CASSQDSTGWTEAFF.

CDR3 loop: CASSLGQANTEAFF. CDR3 nucleotides: TGCGCCAGCAGCTTGGGACAGGCGAACACTGAAGCTTTCTTT. This sequence joins TRBV5-1 and TRBJ1-1, with D perhaps TRBD1 (6 bases). This CDR3 has 14 residues. V was shortened by 0 bases and J by 1 base, with 7 bases between the two germline ends. CDR1 and CDR2 (germline): SGHRS, YFSETQ. Drawing the rest from reference TRBV5-1 and TRBJ1-1, the complete variable domain is KAGVTQTPRYLIKTRGQQVTLSCSPISGHRSVSWYQQTPGQGLQFLFEYFSETQRNKGNFPGRFSGRQFSNSRSEMNVSTLELGDSALYLCASSLGQANTEAFFGQGTRLTVV.

The J gene is TRBJ1-4, the V gene TRBV7-9; D remains ambiguous. Germline values: CDR1 SEHNR, CDR2 FQNEAQ (reference sequence). CDR3 length: 13 residues. V lost 3 bases to trimming and J lost 8 bases, with 10 bases between them. The CDR3 region is CASSFKGGEKLFF. The CDR3 DNA reads as TGTGCCAGCAGCTTTAAGGGTGGGGAAAAACTGTTTTTT.